These 9 T cell receptor beta chains were all obtained from the same sample, sequenced in a study of cytomegalovirus exposure and HLA in healthy donors (dated by TCRdb to about 2017). The library was built by means of the immunoSEQ multiplex PCR assay. The multiplex PCR relied on a mix of 60 forward primers for TCR Vbeta segments and 13 reverse primers for TCR Jbeta segments. TCRdb re-hosts the immuneACCESS table, in-frame sequences only. Its copies lack some clones; in the studies checked, an unresolved V gene accounts for under half of them, and the cause for the rest is not known. The sample records roughly 160,000 clones, approximately 80% of which are singletons. The top ten clonotypes cover about 4.5% of the sample. The sample taken for sequencing was PBMCs. These receptor sequences come from a man aged 25 to 40 in good health and CMV-seronegative.

In DNA, the CDR3 is TGTGCCACCGGGACAGGGGGCCGTGGCTACACCTTC. Its translation is CATGTGGRGYTF. The chain links TRBV19 to TRBJ1-2, with 12 positions matching TRBD1. V lost 10 bases and J lost 7; bases outside the gene matches: 4. From germline, CDR1 is LNHDA and CDR2 SQIVND (reference sequence). This CDR3 is built from 12 residues.

The chain joins TRBV6-5 to TRBJ2-3; D is ambiguous. V was shortened by 0 bases and J by 11 bases, with 12 bases between the two germline ends. Germline CDR1 and CDR2: MNHEY and SVGAGI. This CDR3 contains 13 residues. CDR3 nucleotide sequence: TGTGCCAGCAGTTACTCGTTTACTGTTGAGCAGTATTTT. Its protein product is CASSYSFTVEQYF.

This rearrangement joins TRBV7-6 to TRBJ2-7; TRBD1 agrees at 8 bases. The CDR3 covers 15 residues. Unmatched junction bases numbered 5, after V lost 1 base and J lost 3 bases. Germline assignment: CDR1 SGHVS and CDR2 FNYEAQ. The CDR3 protein is CASSLGGTGSYEQYF. The CDR3 DNA reads as TGTGCCAGCAGCTTAGGGGGGACAGGTAGCTACGAGCAGTACTTC.

This clone was seen a handful of times. The chain combines TRBV27 with TRBJ1-2, with 8 positions matching TRBD1. The CDR3 is made up of 16 amino acids. J gave up 3 bases and V 6 bases, and 12 bases lay outside the gene matches. CDR1 and CDR2 (germline): MNHEY, SMNVEV (reference sequence). The CDR3 reads CASSTIPPTGDYGYTF. Here the CDR3 DNA reads TGTGCCAGCAGCACAATCCCCCCGACAGGGGACTATGGCTACACCTTC.

V gene TRBV30 combines with J gene TRBJ2-2, with D perhaps matching TRBD2 (7 bases). This CDR3 spans 18 amino acids. The V end was cut by 2 bases, the J end by 4 bases, with 23 bases between. Germline V CDR1 and CDR2: GTSNPN, SVGIG (reference sequence). The CDR3 sequence is CAWSLLGRGYSGTGELFF. For the CDR3, the DNA is TGTGCCTGGAGTTTGTTGGGGAGGGGGTATTCTGGCACCGGGGAGCTGTTTTTT.

The genes are TRBV19 and TRBJ2-1, with TRBD2 identical over 9 bases. The junction had 13 bases not matched to a gene; V was cut back by 3 bases and J by 13 bases. CDR3 length equals 15 residues. Germline CDR1 LNHDA, CDR2 SQIVND (reference sequence). CDR3 amino acids: CASSITTSGDGAQFF. For the CDR3, the DNA is TGTGCCAGTAGTATTACGACTAGCGGAGATGGGGCACAGTTCTTC.

CDR3 amino acids: CASTSGFAYEQYF. The CDR3 DNA reads as TGTGCCAGCACCTCAGGCTTTGCCTACGAGCAGTACTTC. V is TRBV10-3 and J is TRBJ2-7; unclear D gene. Trimming stripped 10 bases from V and 2 bases from J, with 15 bases between. The CDR3 runs 13 residues. The germline V gene encodes CDR1 ENHRY and CDR2 SYGVKD.

The chain joins TRBV19 to TRBJ2-1; maybe TRBD2 (5 bases). The CDR3 is 12 residues long. Germline V gene lookup returns CDR1 LNHDA and CDR2 SQIVND (reference sequence). V lost 9 bases and J lost 4, with 10 bases in between. The CDR3 sequence: CASWTRYNEQFF. The CDR3 bases are TGTGCCAGCTGGACTCGTTACAATGAGCAGTTCTTC.

This chain links TRBV4-1 with TRBJ2-5; 8 bases line up with TRBD2. CDR1 is MGHRA and CDR2 is YSYEKL in the germline V gene. This CDR3 is 14 amino acids long. V was pared by 2 bases and J by 7 bases, with 6 bases of the junction left unmatched. The CDR3 region is CASSQRAGGGTQYF. As DNA, the CDR3 is TGCGCCAGCAGCCAAAGGGCGGGGGGTGGGACCCAGTACTTC.